This T cell receptor (beta chain) was identified during a study of long-term antiretroviral therapy in people with HIV. Overall study results and limits: Clones with expansion before ART led the repertoire at all time points. ART adherence, viral resistance and therapy changes went undocumented. Collection of the blood took place between about 2004 and 2018. The ART regimens in use then may have been less effective than current ones. Among HIV repertoires, CDR3 length ranges were narrower than those of controls.

The ends were cut back, 1 base at V and 0 bases at J, with 18 bases in the middle. The CDR3 spans 18 residues. Germline V gene lookup returns CDR1 LGHNA and CDR2 YNFKEQ. Investigators performed immunoSEQ version v3.0 at survey level. The data were produced by immunoSEQ multiplex PCR, yet TCRdb's version contains in-frame clones alone and is incomplete. The sample holds around 23,000 clones, 81% seen once. With regard to this clone: Its cognate antigen is unknown.

The V call is TRBV4-2, the J call TRBJ1-2; no firm D call. The source material was unsorted PBMCs, sampled at the start of antiretroviral therapy, before treatment. The clonotype was recovered from a woman aged 18-29 years with HIV. The CDR3 region has the DNA TGTGCCAGCAGCCAAGCTGGGCTTCCCCCCGCAGCTAACTATGGCTACACCTTC. Protein product: CASSQAGLPPAANYGYTF.